Below, 27 T cell receptor beta chains from the same sample are listed, as sequenced in a study of OX40 agonist ivuxolimab in advanced cancers. TCRdb's copy holds only in-frame clones and misses some; the assay was immunoSEQ multiplex PCR. The sample records 75,000 to 100,000 clones, around 85% being singletons. This specimen consisted of CD4+ or CD8+ T cells sorted from blood, obtained in a trial of the OX40 agonist ivuxolimab. These TCRs come from an adult with an advanced solid tumor such as melanoma, head and neck, liver or kidney cancer.

CDR3 bases: TGTGCCAGCAGCTTGGGGAGCCAACCCCTACGCGAGACCCAGTACTTC. This codes for CASSLGSQPLRETQYF. The rearrangement uses TRBV11-2 and TRBJ2-5, with D perhaps TRBD2 (5 bases). The CDR3 is 16 residues long. Germline values: CDR1 SGHAT, CDR2 FQNNGV. Trimming cost V 3 bases and J 5 bases, with 19 bases left between them.

The chain joins TRBV28 to TRBJ1-1, with D unclear. CDR1 MDHEN and CDR2 SYDVKM come from the germline V gene. This CDR3 comprises 16 residues. Trimming cost V 5 bases and J 1 base, with 17 bases left between them. The CDR3 spells CASSVPGVRSNTEAFF. CDR3 nucleotide sequence: TGTGCCAGCAGTGTCCCCGGTGTTCGGTCGAACACTGAAGCTTTCTTT.

The V call is TRBV6-1, the J call TRBJ2-7; D is unclear. CDR1 and CDR2 from the germline V gene are MNHNS and SASEGT. The CDR3 is 15 residues long. Trimming shortened V by 6 bases and J by 7 bases, and 22 bases separated the two germline ends. The CDR3 nucleotides read TGTGCCAGCAGCTCCCACCGGGCCTCGAACGGGGAGCAGTACTTC. This gives the protein CASSSHRASNGEQYF.

This clone was counted a single time. This chain connects TRBV6-6 to TRBJ2-7; 7 nucleotides align to TRBD2. CDR1 is MNHNY, CDR2 SVGAGI, per germline (reference sequence). The J segment lost 6 bases and the V segment lost 5 bases, leaving 16 bases of the junction unmatched. CDR3 length equals 16 residues. CDR3 bases: TGTGCCAGCAGTCCGCCTCCGGGGGGAGGGATCGGCGAGCAGTACTTC. Translation: CASSPPPGGGIGEQYF.

The genes are TRBV5-1 and TRBJ2-1, with 7 bases lining up with TRBD1. V was clipped by 5 bases and J by 5 bases; unmatched bases: 7. Per the germline V gene, CDR1 is SGHRS and CDR2 is YFSETQ. CDR3 length: 14 amino acids. The CDR3: CASRIGTANNEQFF. The CDR3 coding sequence is TGCGCCAGCAGAATCGGGACAGCGAACAATGAGCAGTTCTTC.

This chain links TRBV6-6 with TRBJ2-2; D unclear. V was pared by 7 bases and J by 3 bases, with 12 bases between. Germline V gene sequence: CDR1 MNHNY, CDR2 SVGAGI (reference sequence). The CDR3 is 14 amino acids. CDR3 residues: CASNAGQYTGELFF. The CDR3 bases are TGTGCCAGCAATGCTGGGCAGTACACCGGGGAGCTGTTTTTT.

Here the CDR3 reads CASSLNGGYTGELFF. CDR3 nucleotide sequence: TGTGCCAGCAGCTTAAACGGGGGATACACCGGGGAGCTGTTTTTT. The chain employs TRBV5-6 and TRBJ2-2; a possible D gene is TRBD2 (6 bases). The germline V gene encodes CDR1 SGHDT and CDR2 YYEEEE. The CDR3 is 15 residues long. Trimming shortened V by 2 bases and J by 3 bases, and 11 bases separated the two germline ends.

The chain employs TRBV27 and TRBJ2-3, with 14 bases aligning to TRBD2. The V gene end was trimmed by 5 bases and the J gene end by 0 bases; junction bases not matched to a gene: 7. Germline V gene sequence: CDR1 MNHEY, CDR2 SMNVEV (reference sequence). This CDR3 comprises 18 residues. CDR3 nucleotide sequence: TGTGCCAGCAGTCCTGGACTAGCGGGGGGTTATAGCACAGATACGCAGTATTTT. Residues: CASSPGLAGGYSTDTQYF.

A single count supports this clone. V gene TRBV11-2 combines with J gene TRBJ2-3; 10 nucleotides line up with TRBD2. J lost 2 bases, V lost 0 bases, and 5 bases had no gene match. The CDR3 spans 17 residues. Per germline, CDR1 SGHAT and CDR2 FQNNGV. DNA for the CDR3: TGTGCCAGCAGCTTAGATCAACTAGCGGGGCTCACAGATACGCAGTATTTT. The encoded protein is CASSLDQLAGLTDTQYF.

The chain recombines TRBV4-2 with TRBJ2-2; 14 bases match TRBD2. Trimming removed 4 bases from V and 9 bases from J; junction bases left unmatched: 7. The germline gives CDR1 LGHNA, CDR2 YNFKEQ. This CDR3 region has 16 residues. The CDR3 is CASSPGTSGRLRELFF. CDR3 sequence (DNA): TGTGCCAGCAGCCCCGGGACTAGCGGGAGATTGAGGGAGCTGTTTTTT.

The chain has TRBV5-1 and TRBJ1-3; D uncertain. Trimming pared 0 bases from V and 4 bases from J, leaving 2 bases between. This CDR3 has 12 residues. Germline V lookup: CDR1 SGHRS, CDR2 YFSETQ. CDR3 nucleotides: TGCGCCAGCAGCTTGGACGGAAACACCATATATTTT. The encoded protein is CASSLDGNTIYF.

V and J are TRBV5-1 and TRBJ1-3, with TRBD1 as a possible D gene (5 bases). The CDR3 runs to 15 residues. Germline values: CDR1 SGHRS, CDR2 YFSETQ. Trimming stripped 0 bases from V and 4 bases from J, with 11 bases between. As DNA, the CDR3 is TGCGCCAGCAGCTTGGATGGGGCATTCGGAAACACCATATATTTT. Translation gives CASSLDGAFGNTIYF.

This chain connects TRBV28 to TRBJ2-7; 10 nucleotides align to TRBD1. Germline trimming cut 6 bases from V and 6 bases from J; bases unmatched to any gene: 11. CDR1 and CDR2 (germline): MDHEN, SYDVKM. The CDR3 runs 15 residues. DNA for the CDR3: TGTGCCAGCAGGATGGGGGGGACAGGGGCGGGCGAGCAGTACTTC. It yields the protein CASRMGGTGAGEQYF.

V usage is TRBV9 and J usage is TRBJ2-1; possibly TRBD1 for D (5 bases). Germline V lookup: CDR1 SGDLS, CDR2 YYNGEE. V was shortened by 2 bases and J by 4 bases, with 16 bases between the two germline ends. This CDR3 region has 16 residues. CDR3 loop: CASSVLDNPYYNEQFF. Written as DNA, the CDR3 is TGTGCCAGCAGCGTTTTGGACAACCCCTATTACAATGAGCAGTTCTTC.

The J gene is TRBJ1-1, the V gene TRBV6-5, with D unresolved. V was trimmed by 5 bases and J by 0 bases, leaving 7 bases between them. Germline values: CDR1 MNHEY, CDR2 SVGAGI. This CDR3 region has 13 residues. This CDR3 is CASSRSLNTEAFF. In nucleotides, the CDR3 is TGTGCCAGCAGTAGGTCCTTGAACACTGAAGCTTTCTTT.

J is TRBJ2-1 and V is TRBV19, with 13 bases lining up with TRBD2. CDR3 size: 17 residues. Germline V gene data show CDR1 as LNHDA and CDR2 as SQIVND (reference sequence). V was pared by 5 bases and J by 8 bases, with 12 bases of the junction left unmatched. The CDR3 DNA follows: TGTGCCAGTAGTCTCCAACGGACTAGCGGGAGTGTCGATGAGCAGTTCTTC. Residues: CASSLQRTSGSVDEQFF. The full variable domain, rest sourced from reference TRBV19 and TRBJ2-1, is DGGITQSPKYLFRKEGQNVTLSCEQNLNHDAMYWYRQDPGQGLRLIYYSQIVNDFQKGDIAEGYSVSREKKESFPLTVTSAQKNPTAFYLCASSLQRTSGSVDEQFFGPGTRLTVL.

The chain couples TRBV28 to TRBJ2-1; no definite D call. The CDR3 sequence is 14 residues long. Per the germline V gene, CDR1 is MDHEN and CDR2 is SYDVKM. Trimming shortened V by 5 bases and J by 7 bases, and 15 bases separated the two germline ends. The CDR3 region has the DNA TGTGCCAGCAGTCCCCCCGCTGGGCGGAATGAGCAGTTCTTC. Translated, it gives CASSPPAGRNEQFF.

This chain connects TRBV5-5 to TRBJ1-2; D remains unclear. CDR1 and CDR2 from the germline V gene are SGHKS and YYEKEE (reference sequence). The CDR3 length is 15 residues. V dropped 1 base and J dropped 4 bases, with 14 bases sitting between them. CDR3: CASSLRVSASYGYTF. For the CDR3, the DNA is TGTGCCAGCAGCTTGCGGGTTTCGGCTAGCTATGGCTACACCTTC.

The chain employs TRBV5-4 and TRBJ2-7, with D possibly being TRBD1 (5 bases). Germline assignment: CDR1 SGHNT and CDR2 YYREEE (reference sequence). Trimming stripped 0 bases from V and 3 bases from J, with 7 bases between. This CDR3 has 13 residues. The CDR3 region has the DNA TGTGCCAGCAGCTTGGCCACAGGCTACGAGCAGTACTTC. Translating it yields CASSLATGYEQYF. The variable domain in full, with the rest retrieved from reference TRBV5-4 and TRBJ2-7, is ETGVTQSPTHLIKTRGQQVTLRCSSQSGHNTVSWYQQALGQGPQFIFQYYREEENGRGNFPPRFSGLQFPNYSSELNVNALELDDSALYLCASSLATGYEQYFGPGTRLTVT.

The chain uses TRBV19 and TRBJ2-5, with D perhaps matching TRBD1 or TRBD2 (7 bases each). CDR3 length: 15 amino acids. Germline loops: CDR1 LNHDA, CDR2 SQIVND (reference sequence). V lost 6 bases and J 3 bases, leaving 17 bases between the germline ends. The CDR3 region is CASRESGTVKETQYF. The CDR3 DNA follows: TGTGCCAGTAGAGAGAGCGGGACAGTAAAAGAGACCCAGTACTTC.

The chain uses TRBV28 and TRBJ1-1; D unresolved. V was shortened by 5 bases and J by 6 bases, with 19 bases between the two germline ends. Germline CDR1 reads MDHEN; CDR2 reads SYDVKM. CDR3 length equals 15 residues. Written as DNA, the CDR3 is TGTGCCAGCAGTCCCCCTGTCTCTGGTTGGTCTGAAGCTTTCTTT. Amino acid sequence: CASSPPVSGWSEAFF.

V is TRBV28 and J is TRBJ2-6; tentatively, D is TRBD2 (9 bases). V lost 5 bases and J lost 0, with 20 bases in between. The CDR3 covers 19 residues. Germline V gene data show CDR1 as MDHEN and CDR2 as SYDVKM. The CDR3 DNA follows: TGTGCCAGCAGTCCCGCGGGGGGGACAGGTTTCTCTGGGGCCAACGTCCTGACTTTC. Its protein is CASSPAGGTGFSGANVLTF.

A note on this clone: Compared with germline, one end of the junction differs, possibly owing to a read error. The V call is TRBV7-3, the J call TRBJ2-1; 12 bases agree with TRBD2. The CDR3 extends over 16 amino acids. The germline V gene encodes CDR1 SGHTA and CDR2 FQGTGA. The CDR3 DNA reads as TGTGCCAGCAGCGTAACCGGGACTAGCGGGTACAATGAGCAGTTCTTC. It is translated as CASSVTGTSGYNEQFF.

This chain uses TRBV4-3 with TRBJ2-7, with 11 bases identical to TRBD2. The CDR3 sequence is 16 residues long. Germline lookup yields CDR1 LGHNA and CDR2 YSLEER. V lost 2 bases to trimming and J lost 7 bases; unmatched junction nucleotides: 10. CDR3 DNA: TGCGCCAGCAGCCAACAAACGACTAGCGGGGTCCGAGAGCAGTACTTC. It codes for CASSQQTTSGVREQYF.

The chain carries TRBV28 and TRBJ2-3, with a weak D call TRBD2 (5 bases). Trimming cost V 4 bases and J 0 bases, with 14 bases left between them. The CDR3 runs 16 residues. Germline V lookup: CDR1 MDHEN, CDR2 SYDVKM. This CDR3 is CASSSTSEWSTDTQYF. The CDR3 DNA reads as TGTGCCAGCAGTTCAACTAGTGAATGGAGCACAGATACGCAGTATTTT.

This chain links TRBV9 with TRBJ1-2; TRBD1 matches 8 bases. The junction had 10 bases not matched to a gene; V was cut back by 4 bases and J by 8 bases. The CDR3 length is 14 residues. Germline V gene data show CDR1 as SGDLS and CDR2 as YYNGEE. The CDR3 coding sequence is TGTGCCAGCAGCCCCCGTGGACAGGGAGGCGGCTACACCTTC. It yields the protein CASSPRGQGGGYTF. The full variable domain, completed using reference TRBV9 and TRBJ1-2, is DSGVTQTPKHLITATGQRVTLRCSPRSGDLSVYWYQQSLDQGLQFLIQYYNGEERAKGNILERFSAQQFPDLHSELNLSSLELGDSALYFCASSPRGQGGGYTFGSGTRLTVV.

CDR3 nucleotides: TGTGCCAGCAGCCCTGCGGGACAGCCTAATGAAAAACTGTTTTTT. It translates to CASSPAGQPNEKLFF. The J gene is TRBJ1-4, the V gene TRBV5-8; 7 bases are a match to TRBD1. V trimming: 4 bases; J trimming: 3 bases; junction bases outside the gene matches: 6. This CDR3 is built from 15 residues. Germline values: CDR1 SGHTS, CDR2 YDEGEE.